This TCR beta chain comes out of a study of blood T cells in healthy people across ages. Broader study findings: A greater number of naive CD4+ cells and higher diversity distinguished long-lived donors from aged donors.

V was cut by 4 bases and J by 0 bases, with 13 bases left in between. Germline V gene lookup returns CDR1 MNHEY and CDR2 SMNVEV (reference sequence). The CDR3 is 15 amino acids. Remarks on this clonotype: Its antigen is currently unknown.

Each donor gave 9.5 to 10 milliliters of peripheral blood. Per-sample PBMC isolation yielded at least 6.5 million cells. Together with a sample-barcoded 5' primer, a J-beta primer mix was included in a second PCR lasting roughly 6 to 12 cycles. TCRdb called the 5' RACE reads again in MiXCR, with one record for every CDR3 protein. The sample lists 800,000 to 900,000 distinct CDR3 sequences; about 59% were seen once. The chain is built from TRBV27 and TRBJ2-7; the D gene is possibly TRBD2 (6 bases). The sequenced sample consisted of blood. This clonotype originated in a man aged 30-40 years in good health. As DNA, the CDR3 is TGTGCCAGCAGTTGGGGGGACCAAAGCTCCTACGAGCAGTACTTC. It specifies CASSWGDQSSYEQYF.